A single sample gave rise to the 5 T cell receptor beta chains below, sequenced in a study of low-dose radiotherapy and immunotherapy resistance in tumors. The time point was: before trial treatment. First-strand cDNA used TRAV- and TRBV-specific primers, covering alpha and beta chains. Both a constant-region primer and a V-primer adapter served to amplify TCRs across roughly 20 PCR cycles. TCRdb passed the reads through MiXCR, listing each CDR3 protein once. This sample carries 70,000 to 95,000 distinct CDR3 sequences, roughly a sixth of them seen once, and the ten largest clones take 2.8%. Sequenced material: PBMCs, taken before treatment. These receptors were obtained from a male donor with prostate cancer.

The table lists this clonotype with many counts. The chain couples TRBV5-1 to TRBJ2-7; D is undetermined. Trimming removed 0 bases at V and 1 base at J, with 8 bases between. The CDR3 covers 14 residues. Per germline, CDR1 SGHRS and CDR2 YFSETQ. The CDR3 nucleotides read TGCGCCAGCAGCTTGGATCTTCCTTCCTACGAGCAGTACTTC. Amino acid sequence: CASSLDLPSYEQYF.

This clonotype was seen ten or more times. This chain uses TRBV6-5 with TRBJ1-1, with a possible D match to TRBD1 (6 bases). Trimming shortened V by 6 bases and J by 5 bases, and 22 bases separated the two germline ends. The CDR3 totals 16 residues. The V gene's germline CDR1 is MNHEY and CDR2 SVGAGI. CDR3 amino acids: CASSPVGGGRGTEAFF. CDR3 coding DNA: TGTGCCAGCAGCCCAGTAGGCGGGGGCCGTGGAACTGAAGCTTTCTTT.

The table lists this clonotype with many counts. The genes are TRBV7-2 and TRBJ1-1; D is possibly TRBD1 (5 bases). The CDR3 runs to 15 residues. The germline CDR1 and CDR2 sequences are SGHTA and FQGNSA. Trimming removed 8 bases at V and 0 bases at J, with 16 bases between. In DNA, the CDR3 is TGTGCCAGCCCAGAGGCAGGGTGGTTGAACACTGAAGCTTTCTTT. This sequence encodes CASPEAGWLNTEAFF.

This clonotype was counted ten times or more. This chain connects TRBV5-1 to TRBJ2-7, with TRBD1 matching over 7 bases. Germline V CDR1 and CDR2: SGHRS, YFSETQ. The V and J ends lost 5 bases and 5 bases, in that order; junction bases with no gene match: 13. The CDR3 has 15 residues. The CDR3 DNA is TGCGCCAGCAGTGCGGACAGGTCCTCCCTGAACGAGCAGTACTTC. It yields the protein CASSADRSSLNEQYF. The whole variable domain, remainder taken from reference TRBV5-1 and TRBJ2-7, is KAGVTQTPRYLIKTRGQQVTLSCSPISGHRSVSWYQQTPGQGLQFLFEYFSETQRNKGNFPGRFSGRQFSNSRSEMNVSTLELGDSALYLCASSADRSSLNEQYFGPGTRLTVT.

This clonotype was picked up many times. This chain connects TRBV20-1 to TRBJ2-5, with a weak D call TRBD1 (6 bases). Germline V gene data show CDR1 as DFQATT and CDR2 as SNEGSKA (reference sequence). V lost 7 bases and J lost 0, with 9 bases in between. CDR3 length equals 12 residues. The CDR3 bases are TGCAGTGGAGAGGGGGACCAAGAGACCCAGTACTTC. Translated: CSGEGDQETQYF.